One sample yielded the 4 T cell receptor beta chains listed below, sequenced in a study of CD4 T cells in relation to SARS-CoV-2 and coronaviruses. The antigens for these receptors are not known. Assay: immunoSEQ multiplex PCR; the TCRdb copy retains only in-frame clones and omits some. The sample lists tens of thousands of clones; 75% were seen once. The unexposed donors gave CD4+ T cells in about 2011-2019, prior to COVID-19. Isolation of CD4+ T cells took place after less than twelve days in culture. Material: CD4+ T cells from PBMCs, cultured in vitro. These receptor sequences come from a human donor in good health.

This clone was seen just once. CDR3 coding DNA: TGTGCCAGCAGTTACCTCCTAGCTACCAATGAGCAGTTCTTC. Translating it yields CASSYLLATNEQFF. The chain joins TRBV6-5 to TRBJ2-1, with a possible D match to TRBD2 (5 bases). This CDR3 has 14 amino acids. V was clipped by 2 bases and J by 6 bases, with 11 bases between them. Germline V gene sequence: CDR1 MNHEY, CDR2 SVGAGI.

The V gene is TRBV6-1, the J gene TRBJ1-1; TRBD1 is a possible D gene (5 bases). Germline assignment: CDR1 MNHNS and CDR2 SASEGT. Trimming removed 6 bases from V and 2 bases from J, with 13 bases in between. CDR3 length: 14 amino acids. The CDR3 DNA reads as TGTGCCAGCAGAGGGCCAGGGCGAAACACTGAAGCTTTCTTT. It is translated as CASRGPGRNTEAFF.

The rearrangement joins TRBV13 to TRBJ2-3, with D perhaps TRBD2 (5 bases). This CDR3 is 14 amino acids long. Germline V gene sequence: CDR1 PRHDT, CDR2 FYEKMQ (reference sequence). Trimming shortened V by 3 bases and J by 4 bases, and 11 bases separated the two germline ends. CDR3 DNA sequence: TGTGCCAGCAGCTTCAGGTGGCGGGCAGATACGCAGTATTTT. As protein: CASSFRWRADTQYF. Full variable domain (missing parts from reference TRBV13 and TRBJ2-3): AAGVIQSPRHLIKEKRETATLKCYPIPRHDTVYWYQQGPGQDPQFLISFYEKMQSDKGSIPDRFSAQQFSDYHSELNMSSLELGDSALYFCASSFRWRADTQYFGPGTRLTVL.

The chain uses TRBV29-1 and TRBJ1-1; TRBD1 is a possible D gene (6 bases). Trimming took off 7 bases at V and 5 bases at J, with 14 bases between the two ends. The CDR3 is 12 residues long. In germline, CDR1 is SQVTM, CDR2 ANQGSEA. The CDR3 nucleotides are TGCAGCGCCGCTACAGGGAAGACTGAAGCTTTCTTT. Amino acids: CSAATGKTEAFF.